Ten or more counts support the clone carrying this T cell receptor (beta chain). Antigen: not known. This record comes from a study of neurological immune-mediated disorders. Germline loops: CDR1 SGHRS, CDR2 YFSETQ. The CDR3 spans 15 residues. The V and J ends lost 1 base and 6 bases respectively, with 11 bases between them. Template-switch 5'RACE cDNA synthesis added a 10-nucleotide unique molecular identifier. TCRdb re-analysed the 5' RACE reads in MiXCR, keeping a single row per CDR3 protein. The data contain 25,000 or so distinct CDR3 sequences, 10% to 15% of them singletons. Points from the study as a whole: Levels of TCR clonal expansion peaked in HTLV-1-associated myelopathy and reached their lowest in multiple sclerosis, under those of healthy controls.

The sample was PBMCs. The chain couples TRBV5-1 to TRBJ1-6, with D perhaps TRBD1 (6 bases). The sequence was obtained from a man in his sixties in good health. The CDR3 sequence: CASSLRGTSNSPLHF. In DNA, the CDR3 is TGCGCCAGCAGCTTGCGAGGGACATCTAATTCACCCCTCCACTTT.